At least ten counts were recorded for the clone carrying this T cell receptor (beta chain). The TCRbeta library incorporated unique molecular identifiers. TCRdb re-called the PCR reads through MiXCR, storing one row per CDR3 protein. This table has 780,000 or so distinct CDR3 sequences, approximately 15% appearing once. This entry belongs to a study of T-cell reconstitution after alpha-beta-depleted transplantation in children. The V gene's germline CDR1 is SGDLS and CDR2 YYNGEE. The CDR3 runs 15 residues. V lost 3 bases and J 2 bases, leaving 13 bases between the germline ends. The chain combines TRBV9 with TRBJ2-3; TRBD2 might be the D (6 bases). Sequences were derived from PBMCs, mostly from graft donor cells, sampled 360 days after TCRalphabeta/CD19-depleted stem cell transplant. This clonotype was obtained from a male patient under 18 who had a stem cell transplant for acute lymphoblastic leukemia, so the T cells may come from the graft donor. CDR3 coding DNA: TGTGCCAGCAGCGAACCGGGACTCCACACAGATACGCAGTATTTT. Translation gives CASSEPGLHTDTQYF.